This TCR beta chain comes out of a study of blood T cells in healthy people across ages. The study, taken as a whole, reports: Among long-lived donors, naive CD4+ cells were more numerous and diversity higher than in aged donors.

Using a J-beta primer mix together with a sample-barcoded 5' primer, a second PCR was run for about 6 to 12 cycles. TCRdb fed the 5' RACE reads into MiXCR, producing one record per CDR3 protein. Among approximately 800,000 distinct CDR3 sequences listed, about 62% were seen once. This clonotype occurred many times. What it binds is unknown. Germline CDR1 is SGHTA and CDR2 is FQGNSA. This CDR3 has 12 amino acids. Deletions cut 4 bases from V and 0 bases from J, with 0 bases between. The rearrangement joins TRBV7-2 to TRBJ2-2; D not resolved. This sequence was found in a man aged 25 to 45 in good health. The sample was blood. This chain's CDR3 is CASSSNTGELFF. CDR3 coding DNA: TGTGCCAGCAGCTCGAACACCGGGGAGCTGTTTTTT.